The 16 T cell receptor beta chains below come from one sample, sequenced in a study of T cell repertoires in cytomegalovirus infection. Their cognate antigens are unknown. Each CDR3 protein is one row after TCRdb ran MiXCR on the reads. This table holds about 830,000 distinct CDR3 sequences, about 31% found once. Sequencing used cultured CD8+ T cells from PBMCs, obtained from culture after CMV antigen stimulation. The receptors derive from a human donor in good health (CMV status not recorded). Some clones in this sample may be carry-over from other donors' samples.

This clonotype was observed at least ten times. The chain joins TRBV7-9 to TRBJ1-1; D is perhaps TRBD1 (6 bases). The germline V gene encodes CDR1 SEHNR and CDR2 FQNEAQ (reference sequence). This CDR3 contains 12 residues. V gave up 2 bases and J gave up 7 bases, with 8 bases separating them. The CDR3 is CASSLSGVEAFF. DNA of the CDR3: TGTGCCAGCAGCTTATCAGGGGTTGAAGCTTTCTTT.

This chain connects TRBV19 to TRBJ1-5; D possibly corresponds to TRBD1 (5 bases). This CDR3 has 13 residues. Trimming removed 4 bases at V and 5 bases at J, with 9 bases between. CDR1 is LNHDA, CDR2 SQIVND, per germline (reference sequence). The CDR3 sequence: CASSSRADQPQHF. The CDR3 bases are TGTGCCAGTAGTAGCAGGGCCGATCAGCCCCAGCATTTT.

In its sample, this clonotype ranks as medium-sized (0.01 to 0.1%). This CDR3 is CASSLVLAGARVYEQYF. The CDR3 nucleotides are TGTGCCAGCAGCTTAGTGCTAGCGGGGGCTAGGGTCTACGAGCAGTACTTC. V usage is TRBV7-8 and J usage is TRBJ2-7; the match to TRBD2 covers 10 bases. The CDR3 has 17 amino acids. Germline CDR1 is SGHVS and CDR2 is FQNEAQ. J was trimmed by 3 bases and V by 1 base; bases with no gene match: 9.

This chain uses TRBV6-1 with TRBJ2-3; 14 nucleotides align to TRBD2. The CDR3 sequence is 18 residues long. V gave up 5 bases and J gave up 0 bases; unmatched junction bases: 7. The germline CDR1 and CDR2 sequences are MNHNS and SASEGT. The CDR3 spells CASSKTSGGVISTDTQYF. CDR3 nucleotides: TGTGCCAGCAGTAAGACTAGCGGGGGGGTCATTAGCACAGATACGCAGTATTTT.

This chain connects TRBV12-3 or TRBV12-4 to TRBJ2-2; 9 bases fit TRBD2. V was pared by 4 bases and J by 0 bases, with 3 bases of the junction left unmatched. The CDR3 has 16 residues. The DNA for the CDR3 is TGTGCCAGCAGTTGGCGGGGGGGGCCGAACACCGGGGAGCTGTTTTTT. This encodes CASSWRGGPNTGELFF.

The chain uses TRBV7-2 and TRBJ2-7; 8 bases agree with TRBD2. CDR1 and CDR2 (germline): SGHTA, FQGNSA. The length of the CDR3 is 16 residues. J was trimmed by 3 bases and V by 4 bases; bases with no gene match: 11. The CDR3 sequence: CASSWGDSGELYEQYF. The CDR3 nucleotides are TGTGCCAGCAGCTGGGGGGATAGCGGGGAACTCTACGAGCAGTACTTC.

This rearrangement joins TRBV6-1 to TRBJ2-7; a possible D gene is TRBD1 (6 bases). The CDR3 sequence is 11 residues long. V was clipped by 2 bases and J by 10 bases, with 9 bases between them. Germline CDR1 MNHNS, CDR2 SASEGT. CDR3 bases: TGTGCCAGCAGTGAACCACAGGGACAGTACGTC. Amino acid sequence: CASSEPQGQYV.

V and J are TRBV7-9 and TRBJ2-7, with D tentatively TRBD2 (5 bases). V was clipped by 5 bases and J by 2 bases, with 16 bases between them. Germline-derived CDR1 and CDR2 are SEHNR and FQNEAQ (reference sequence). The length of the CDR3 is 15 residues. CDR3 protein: CASSPARDSTYEQYF. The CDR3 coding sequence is TGTGCCAGCAGCCCCGCCCGGGATAGTACCTACGAGCAGTACTTC. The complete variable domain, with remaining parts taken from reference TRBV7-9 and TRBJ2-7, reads DTGVSQNPRHKITKRGQNVTFRCDPISEHNRLYWYRQTLGQGPEFLTYFQNEAQLEKSRLLSDRFSAERPKGSFSTLEIQRTEQGDSAMYLCASSPARDSTYEQYFGPGTRLTVT.

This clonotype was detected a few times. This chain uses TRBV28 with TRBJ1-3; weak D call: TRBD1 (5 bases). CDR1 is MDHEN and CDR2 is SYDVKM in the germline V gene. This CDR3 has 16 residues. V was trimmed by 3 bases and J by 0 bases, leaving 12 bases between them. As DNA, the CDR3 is TGTGCCAGCAGTTTGCCAGGGCCCCTCTCTGGAAACACCATATATTTT. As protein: CASSLPGPLSGNTIYF.

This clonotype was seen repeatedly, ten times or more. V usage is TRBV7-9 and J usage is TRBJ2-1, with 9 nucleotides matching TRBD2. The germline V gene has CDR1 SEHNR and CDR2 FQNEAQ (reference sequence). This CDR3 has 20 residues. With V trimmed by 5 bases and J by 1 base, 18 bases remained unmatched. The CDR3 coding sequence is TGTGCCAGCAGCGTACCTAGCGGGGTAGCTAAAGGAGGGTCCTACAATGAGCAGTTCTTC. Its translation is CASSVPSGVAKGGSYNEQFF.

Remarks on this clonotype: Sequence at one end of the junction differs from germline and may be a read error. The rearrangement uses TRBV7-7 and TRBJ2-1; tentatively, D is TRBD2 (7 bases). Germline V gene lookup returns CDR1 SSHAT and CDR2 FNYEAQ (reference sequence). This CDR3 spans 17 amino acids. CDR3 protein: CASSSKGGRAGYNEQFF. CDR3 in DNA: TGTGCTAGCAGCTCGAAGGGGGGGAGGGCTGGCTACAATGAGCAGTTCTTC.

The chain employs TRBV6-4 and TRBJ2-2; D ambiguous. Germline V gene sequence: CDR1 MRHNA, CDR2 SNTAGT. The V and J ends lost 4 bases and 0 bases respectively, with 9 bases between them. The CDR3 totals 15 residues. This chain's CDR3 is CASSVPGSNTGELFF. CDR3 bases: TGTGCCAGCAGTGTCCCGGGCTCGAACACCGGGGAGCTGTTTTTT.

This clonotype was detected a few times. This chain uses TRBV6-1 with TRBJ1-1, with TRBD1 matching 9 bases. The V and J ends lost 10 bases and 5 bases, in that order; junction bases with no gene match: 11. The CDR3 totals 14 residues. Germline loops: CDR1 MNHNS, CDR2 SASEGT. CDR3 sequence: CATAGQGVQTEAFF. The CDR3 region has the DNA TGTGCCACCGCGGGACAGGGCGTCCAGACTGAAGCTTTCTTT.

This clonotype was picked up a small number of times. The CDR3 DNA reads TGTGCCAGCAGCTCGGTATGGAATACGAACGTGGCAGATACGCAGTATTTT. Translated: CASSSVWNTNVADTQYF. The chain links TRBV7-9 to TRBJ2-3, with D unresolved. Trimming took 4 bases from V and 4 from J, leaving 21 bases between them. This CDR3 has 17 residues. Germline CDR1 is SEHNR and CDR2 is FQNEAQ (reference sequence). The full variable domain, with the rest looked up from reference TRBV7-9 and TRBJ2-3, is DTGVSQNPRHKITKRGQNVTFRCDPISEHNRLYWYRQTLGQGPEFLTYFQNEAQLEKSRLLSDRFSAERPKGSFSTLEIQRTEQGDSAMYLCASSSVWNTNVADTQYFGPGTRLTVL.

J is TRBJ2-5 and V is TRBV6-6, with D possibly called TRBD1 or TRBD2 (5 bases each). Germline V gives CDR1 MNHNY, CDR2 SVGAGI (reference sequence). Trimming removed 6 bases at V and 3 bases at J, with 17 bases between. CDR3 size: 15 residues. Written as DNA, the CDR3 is TGTGCCAGCAGGCCACCCGGGACCCTTGAAGAGACCCAGTACTTC. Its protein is CASRPPGTLEETQYF.

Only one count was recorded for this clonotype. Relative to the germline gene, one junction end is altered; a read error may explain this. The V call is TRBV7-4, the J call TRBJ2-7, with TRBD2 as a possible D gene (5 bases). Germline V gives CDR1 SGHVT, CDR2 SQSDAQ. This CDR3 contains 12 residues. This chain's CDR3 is CAGSLRGYEQYF. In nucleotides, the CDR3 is TGTGCCGGCAGCTTAAGAGGGTACGAGCAGTACTTC. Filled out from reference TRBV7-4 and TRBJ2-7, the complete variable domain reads GAGVSQSPRYKVAKRGRDVALRCDSISGHVTLYWYRQTLGQGSEVLTYSQSDAQRDKSGRPSGRFSAERPERSVSTLKIQRTEQGDSAVYLCAGSLRGYEQYFGPGTRLTVT.